The subject of this entry is one T cell receptor (beta chain). This sample is drawn from a study of blood T cell repertoires in COVID-19. The CDR3 runs 16 residues. The V and J ends lost 3 bases and 4 bases respectively, with 17 bases between them. Germline V gene data show CDR1 as SGHDT and CDR2 as YYEEEE. In the study's own analysis: Reference gene primers were amplified, and this amplification served to estimate nucleated cell counts. The method was immunoSEQ multiplex PCR; TCRdb's version includes in-frame clones alone and lacks a portion of them. The V and J calls and the clone size are those of that table, but D and trimming were determined from the DNA. The sample shows 250,000 to 300,000 clones, 60% to 75% of them seen only once.

The chain is built from TRBV5-6 and TRBJ1-5; D perhaps matches TRBD1 (6 bases). Material for sequencing was peripheral blood. The origin of this receptor is a woman aged 80 or older with acute or convalescent COVID-19. As DNA, the CDR3 is TGTGCCAGCAGCTCGGCGGGGGCCGGCGGAAATCAGCCCCAGCATTTT. Residues: CASSSAGAGGNQPQHF. The variable domain in full, with the rest retrieved from reference TRBV5-6 and TRBJ1-5, is DAGVTQSPTHLIKTRGQQVTLRCSPKSGHDTVSWYQQALGQGPQFIFQYYEEEERQRGNFPDRFSGHQFPNYSSELNVNALLLGDSALYLCASSSAGAGGNQPQHFGDGTRLSIL.